This T cell receptor beta chain was sequenced in a study of T cell responses to AZD1222 COVID-19 vaccine. The germline V gene has CDR1 GTSNPN and CDR2 SVGIG (reference sequence). V lost 1 base and J 4 bases, leaving 11 bases between the germline ends. This CDR3 is built from 14 residues. General study findings and limits: Nearly half of spike-specific TCRs reportedly go after variant regions that carry no mutations.

Concerning this clone itself: The antigen remains undetermined.

Libraries were prepared by immunoSEQ multiplex PCR; TCRdb keeps only in-frame clonotypes and omits some of them. The sample holds approximately 70,000 clones, over 75% seen once. This TCR was sampled from an adult in good health. The sequencing here drew on peripheral blood, taken on day 0 of AZD1222 vaccination. The chain combines TRBV30 with TRBJ2-1; tentative D call: TRBD1 (5 bases). The DNA for the CDR3 is TGTGCCTGGAGTGATGGGGCCCAATACAATGAGCAGTTCTTC. Translating it yields CAWSDGAQYNEQFF.